The rows below give T cell receptor beta chains drawn from one sample of a study of Ad26.COV2.S vaccination and SARS-CoV-2 variants. The repertoire was sequenced with immunoSEQ multiplex PCR; TCRdb's copy has only in-frame clones and lacks some. The profile shows roughly 300,000 clones, 88% of them singletons. The sequenced sample was peripheral blood, obtained in a trial of Ad26.COV2.S vaccine versus placebo. The receptors come from a person aged 18-65 years who received the Ad26.COV2.S COVID-19 vaccine or a placebo. CDR3s include the opening cysteine and the closing phenylalanine or tryptophan. Each record gives: CDR3 DNA, CDR3 protein, V gene, clone size, D gene, J gene. D genes are given only for firm matches. Only part of the rows carry a size: once, few, many, or a class if the clone is expanded.

CDR3 DNA: TGTGCCAGCAGTTACTCGACAGGGGGCTACGAGCAGTACTTC; CDR3 protein: CASSYSTGGYEQYF; V gene: TRBV6-5; clone size: -; D gene: TRBD1; J gene: TRBJ2-7
CDR3 DNA: TGTGCCAGCAGCCTCCTGAGTTTTGAGCAGTTCTTC; CDR3 protein: CASSLLSFEQFF; V gene: TRBV7-8; clone size: -; D gene: -; J gene: TRBJ2-1
CDR3 DNA: TGTGCCAGCAGCTTTGGCCGGGGGAGGGACTCCTACGAGCAGTACTTC; CDR3 protein: CASSFGRGRDSYEQYF; V gene: TRBV5-4; clone size: once; D gene: TRBD2; J gene: TRBJ2-7
CDR3 DNA: TGTGCCAGCAGTGAGATCGGGGTAAGCACTGAAGCTTTCTTT; CDR3 protein: CASSEIGVSTEAFF; V gene: TRBV2; clone size: few; D gene: -; J gene: TRBJ1-1
CDR3 DNA: TGTGCCAGCCGGCGGGGGGCGGGAAACACCATATATTTT; CDR3 protein: CASRRGAGNTIYF; V gene: TRBV12-3/TRBV12-4; clone size: -; D gene: -; J gene: TRBJ1-3
CDR3 DNA: TGTGCCAGCAGCCTTGAGCGGGAGCGGGCCGGGGAGCTGTTTTTT; CDR3 protein: CASSLERERAGELFF; V gene: TRBV6-6; clone size: -; D gene: TRBD2; J gene: TRBJ2-2
CDR3 DNA: TGTGCCAGCAGTCAGTTTGAGTCGGACTATGGCTACACCTTC; CDR3 protein: CASSQFESDYGYTF; V gene: TRBV27; clone size: -; D gene: -; J gene: TRBJ1-2
CDR3 DNA: TGTGCCAGCTCACCCCTCGCGGGGGAGTACGAGCAGTACTTC; CDR3 protein: CASSPLAGEYEQYF; V gene: TRBV18; clone size: -; D gene: TRBD2; J gene: TRBJ2-7
CDR3 DNA: TGCAGCGTTGTGCCCCCGACAGGGGCGAACACTGAAGCTTTCTTT; CDR3 protein: CSVVPPTGANTEAFF; V gene: TRBV29-1; clone size: -; D gene: TRBD1; J gene: TRBJ1-1
CDR3 DNA: TGTGCCAGTAGTATAGCCGATCGTGTCTACTACGAGCAGTACTTC; CDR3 protein: CASSIADRVYYEQYF; V gene: TRBV19; clone size: -; D gene: -; J gene: TRBJ2-7
CDR3 DNA: TGCAGCGTGAGGGGGATCAGCACTGAAGCTTTCTTT; CDR3 protein: CSVRGISTEAFF; V gene: TRBV29-1; clone size: -; D gene: -; J gene: TRBJ1-1
CDR3 DNA: TGTGCTAGCAGCTCCCGGACTAGCGGGGGCCGACTTAGCACAGATACGCAGTATTTT; CDR3 protein: CASSSRTSGGRLSTDTQYF; V gene: TRBV7-7; clone size: -; D gene: TRBD2; J gene: TRBJ2-3
CDR3 DNA: TGTGCCAGCAGCTTAGATACAGGGTTCACCATATATTTT; CDR3 protein: CASSLDTGFTIYF; V gene: TRBV7-9; clone size: -; D gene: -; J gene: TRBJ1-3
CDR3 DNA: TGTGCCATCAGCTACACGGCCTTTAACACTGAAGCTTTCTTT; CDR3 protein: CAISYTAFNTEAFF; V gene: TRBV10-3; clone size: once; D gene: -; J gene: TRBJ1-1
CDR3 DNA: TGTGCCAGCAGTCGTCTAGCGGGCACAGATACGCAGTATTTT; CDR3 protein: CASSRLAGTDTQYF; V gene: TRBV9; clone size: -; D gene: TRBD2; J gene: TRBJ2-3
CDR3 DNA: TGTGCCAGCTCACCACCGGGGACAGGCGGTGGCTATGGCTACACCTTC; CDR3 protein: CASSPPGTGGGYGYTF; V gene: TRBV18; clone size: -; D gene: TRBD1; J gene: TRBJ1-2
CDR3 DNA: TGTGCCAGCACCCTCACCCGACTCCGGGACAGCCCCCATCCCCTCCACTTT; CDR3 protein: CASTLTRLRDSPHPLHF; V gene: TRBV7-3; clone size: -; D gene: TRBD1; J gene: TRBJ1-6
CDR3 DNA: TGTGCCAGTAGTATGGGGCGCGGGGTGATTGGGTATTTT; CDR3 protein: CASSMGRGVIGYF; V gene: TRBV19; clone size: -; D gene: -; J gene: TRBJ2-3
CDR3 DNA: TGTGCCAGCACTTCCGGGACGTACAATGAGCAGTTCTTC; CDR3 protein: CASTSGTYNEQFF; V gene: TRBV2; clone size: -; D gene: -; J gene: TRBJ2-1
CDR3 DNA: TGCGCCTCGGGGGAGGAGCACTCCTATAATTCACCCCTCCACTTT; CDR3 protein: CASGEEHSYNSPLHF; V gene: TRBV4-1; clone size: -; D gene: -; J gene: TRBJ1-6
CDR3 DNA: TGTGCCAGCAGCTCCCGTCGGACAGGGGGCATCACAGATACGCAGTATTTT; CDR3 protein: CASSSRRTGGITDTQYF; V gene: TRBV7-3; clone size: -; D gene: TRBD1; J gene: TRBJ2-3
CDR3 DNA: TGCAGCGTGCGGAGGTTGGGGGATGAGCAGTTCTTC; CDR3 protein: CSVRRLGDEQFF; V gene: TRBV29-1; clone size: few; D gene: -; J gene: TRBJ2-1
CDR3 DNA: TGTGCCATCAGTGAGGATTCACTTTCCCACGAGCAGTACTTC; CDR3 protein: CAISEDSLSHEQYF; V gene: TRBV10-3; clone size: -; D gene: -; J gene: TRBJ2-7
CDR3 DNA: TGCAGCGTTGAAGAGGCAATGTCCCCTGGAACGAATGAAAAACTGTTTTTT; CDR3 protein: CSVEEAMSPGTNEKLFF; V gene: TRBV29-1; clone size: -; D gene: -; J gene: TRBJ1-4
CDR3 DNA: TGTGCCAGCAGCCAAGACAGGGGGACTGCTTTCTTT; CDR3 protein: CASSQDRGTAFF; V gene: TRBV7-3; clone size: -; D gene: TRBD1; J gene: TRBJ1-1
CDR3 DNA: TGCGCCAGCAGCTTGTCCCCTGCGGGAGGATACGAGCAGTACTTC; CDR3 protein: CASSLSPAGGYEQYF; V gene: TRBV5-1; clone size: -; D gene: TRBD2; J gene: TRBJ2-7
CDR3 DNA: TGTGCCAGCAGTTATGGGACAGGGGTCTACGAGCAGTACTTC; CDR3 protein: CASSYGTGVYEQYF; V gene: TRBV6-2/TRBV6-3; clone size: -; D gene: TRBD1; J gene: TRBJ2-7
CDR3 DNA: TGTGCCAGCAGCGTGAGCGGGACAGGGGGCGTGAACGCAGATACGCAGTATTTT; CDR3 protein: CASSVSGTGGVNADTQYF; V gene: TRBV9; clone size: -; D gene: TRBD1; J gene: TRBJ2-3
CDR3 DNA: TGTGCCAGCAGCGACGCGGGTATTAATGAAAAACTGTTTTTT; CDR3 protein: CASSDAGINEKLFF; V gene: TRBV6-5; clone size: -; D gene: -; J gene: TRBJ1-4
CDR3 DNA: TGTGCCAGCAGCTTAGGAGGGAGAGCTTTCTTT; CDR3 protein: CASSLGGRAFF; V gene: TRBV7-2; clone size: -; D gene: -; J gene: TRBJ1-1
CDR3 DNA: TGTGCCTGGAGCCCACGGCCGAAAACAGGTGGCTACACCTTC; CDR3 protein: CAWSPRPKTGGYTF; V gene: TRBV30; clone size: -; D gene: -; J gene: TRBJ1-2
CDR3 DNA: TGTGCCAGCAGCGGAGTCCCGGGACAGTACGGCTACACCTTC; CDR3 protein: CASSGVPGQYGYTF; V gene: TRBV9; clone size: -; D gene: TRBD1; J gene: TRBJ1-2
CDR3 DNA: TGTGCCAGCAGCCCCGGGACAGACAACTACGAGCAGTACTTC; CDR3 protein: CASSPGTDNYEQYF; V gene: TRBV5-6; clone size: -; D gene: TRBD1; J gene: TRBJ2-7
CDR3 DNA: TGTGCCAGCAGTTACGGAGCAGGGTATGGTGAAAAACTGTTTTTT; CDR3 protein: CASSYGAGYGEKLFF; V gene: TRBV6-5; clone size: -; D gene: -; J gene: TRBJ1-4
CDR3 DNA: TGTGCCAGCAGCGTAGAGGGCGGGACCTTCTACGAGCAGTACTTC; CDR3 protein: CASSVEGGTFYEQYF; V gene: TRBV9; clone size: -; D gene: -; J gene: TRBJ2-7
CDR3 DNA: TGTGCCAGCAGTGCAGGGCTGGCCAACGTCCTGACTTTC; CDR3 protein: CASSAGLANVLTF; V gene: TRBV25-1; clone size: -; D gene: -; J gene: TRBJ2-6
CDR3 DNA: TGCAGCGTTGGCCGCGCAGGGAACACCGGGGAGCTGTTTTTT; CDR3 protein: CSVGRAGNTGELFF; V gene: TRBV29-1; clone size: -; D gene: -; J gene: TRBJ2-2
CDR3 DNA: TGTGCCAGCCGGGGGGGAAATCAGCCCCAGCATTTT; CDR3 protein: CASRGGNQPQHF; V gene: TRBV19; clone size: -; D gene: -; J gene: TRBJ1-5
CDR3 DNA: TGTGCCAGCAGTCTTCAACCCAACGATCAGCCCCAGCATTTT; CDR3 protein: CASSLQPNDQPQHF; V gene: TRBV11-2; clone size: -; D gene: -; J gene: TRBJ1-5
CDR3 DNA: TGTGCCAGCAGTATCATGACAGGGGACGAGCAGTACTTC; CDR3 protein: CASSIMTGDEQYF; V gene: TRBV27; clone size: -; D gene: TRBD1; J gene: TRBJ2-7
CDR3 DNA: TGTGCCACCAGTGCGACAGGGGGCGAGGAAAAACTGTTTTTT; CDR3 protein: CATSATGGEEKLFF; V gene: TRBV24-1; clone size: -; D gene: TRBD1; J gene: TRBJ1-4
CDR3 DNA: TGTGCCAGCAGCTTAATACAGGGACGGTTGAACACTGAAGCTTTCTTT; CDR3 protein: CASSLIQGRLNTEAFF; V gene: TRBV7-9; clone size: -; D gene: -; J gene: TRBJ1-1